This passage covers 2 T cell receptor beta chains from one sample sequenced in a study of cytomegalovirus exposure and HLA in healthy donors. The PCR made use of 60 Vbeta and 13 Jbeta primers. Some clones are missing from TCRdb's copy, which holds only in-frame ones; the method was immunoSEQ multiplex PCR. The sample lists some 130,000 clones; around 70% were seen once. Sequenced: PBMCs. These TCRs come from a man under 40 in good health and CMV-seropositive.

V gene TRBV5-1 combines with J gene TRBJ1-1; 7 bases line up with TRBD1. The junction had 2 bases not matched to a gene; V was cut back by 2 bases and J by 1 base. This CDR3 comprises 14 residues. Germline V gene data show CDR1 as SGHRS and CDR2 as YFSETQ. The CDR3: CASSFDRANTEAFF. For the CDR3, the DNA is TGCGCCAGCAGCTTCGACAGGGCGAACACTGAAGCTTTCTTT.

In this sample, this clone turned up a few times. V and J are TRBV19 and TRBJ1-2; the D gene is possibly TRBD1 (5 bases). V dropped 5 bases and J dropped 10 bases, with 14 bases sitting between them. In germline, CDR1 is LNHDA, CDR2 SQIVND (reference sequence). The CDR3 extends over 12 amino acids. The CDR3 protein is CASSVQGTDYTF. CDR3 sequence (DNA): TGTGCCAGTAGTGTCCAGGGAACGGACTACACCTTC.